These 31 T cell receptor beta chains were sequenced from one sample in a study of vaccination and CD4 T cells after COVID-19. TCRdb reprocessed the PCR reads via MiXCR and lists one record per CDR3 protein. The sample carries approximately 30,000 distinct CDR3 sequences, 51% recorded once. Noted time point: late sampling 161 to 241 days after vaccination in a few convalescent patients. Sequences were derived from CD4+ T cells from blood, sampled about 7 months after SARS-CoV-2 vaccination. Receptors were obtained from a human donor who had recovered from COVID-19.

J is TRBJ2-1 and V is TRBV27, with D hard to call. CDR1 and CDR2 (germline): MNHEY, SMNVEV (reference sequence). Trimming pared 3 bases from V and 5 bases from J, leaving 8 bases between. The length of the CDR3 is 13 residues. CDR3 in amino acids: CASSFRRDNEQFF. The DNA for the CDR3 is TGTGCCAGCAGTTTTCGACGGGACAATGAGCAGTTCTTC.

The gene calls are TRBV7-6 and TRBJ2-7, with 12 bases aligning to TRBD2. The CDR3 length is 20 residues. The germline CDR1 and CDR2 sequences are SGHVS and FNYEAQ. V gave up 5 bases and J gave up 2 bases; unmatched junction bases: 19. This chain's CDR3 is CASSSDGSGTSGSRPYEQYF. CDR3 DNA: TGTGCCAGCAGCAGTGACGGCTCCGGGACTAGCGGGTCCCGGCCCTACGAGCAGTACTTC.

V gene TRBV20-1 combines with J gene TRBJ1-1; tentatively, D is TRBD1 (6 bases). Trimming stripped 6 bases from V and 1 base from J, with 15 bases between. This CDR3 has 14 residues. Germline lookup yields CDR1 DFQATT and CDR2 SNEGSKA (reference sequence). The CDR3, as DNA: TGCAGTGCCACAAGCTGGGGGCGGAACACTGAAGCTTTCTTT. Protein sequence: CSATSWGRNTEAFF.

The chain couples TRBV7-6 to TRBJ2-2; 7 bases are a match to TRBD1. Trimming cost V 1 base and J 1 base; bases outside gene matches: 3. CDR1 is SGHVS and CDR2 is FNYEAQ in the germline V gene. This CDR3 has 16 amino acids. CDR3 region: CASSLGDSGNTGELFF. In nucleotides, the CDR3 is TGTGCCAGCAGCTTAGGGGACAGTGGGAACACCGGGGAGCTGTTTTTT. Based on the CDR3 plus reference TRBV7-6 and TRBJ2-2, the full variable domain is GAGVSQSPRYKVTKRGQDVALRCDPISGHVSLYWYRQALGQGPEFLTYFNYEAQQDKSGLPNDRFSAERPEGSISTLTIQRTEQRDSAMYRCASSLGDSGNTGELFFGEGSRLTVL.

Written as DNA, the CDR3 is TGTGCCAGCAGTGACTCCCCTAGCGGGAGAGATACGCAGTATTTT. Residues: CASSDSPSGRDTQYF. V gene TRBV6-4 combines with J gene TRBJ2-3; 10 bases fit TRBD2. CDR1 is MRHNA, CDR2 SNTAGT, per germline. The V gene end was trimmed by 0 bases and the J gene end by 5 bases; junction bases not matched to a gene: 2. The CDR3 totals 15 residues.

J is TRBJ2-7 and V is TRBV20-1, with 7 bases matching TRBD1. Trimming cost V 2 bases and J 3 bases; bases outside gene matches: 1. The length of the CDR3 is 12 residues. Germline lookup yields CDR1 DFQATT and CDR2 SNEGSKA (reference sequence). CDR3 bases: TGCAGTGCTAGAAGGGACAGCTACGAGCAGTACTTC. This gives the protein CSARRDSYEQYF.

This chain connects TRBV28 to TRBJ1-5, with unresolved D. Germline V lookup: CDR1 MDHEN, CDR2 SYDVKM. V lost 6 bases to trimming and J lost 3 bases, with 15 bases between them. The CDR3 extends over 15 amino acids. Here the CDR3 DNA reads TGTGCCAGCAGCCCTTCCGGGCATATCAATCAGCCCCAGCATTTT. Amino acid sequence: CASSPSGHINQPQHF. Complete variable domain (other parts from reference TRBV28 and TRBJ1-5): DVKVTQSSRYLVKRTGEKVFLECVQDMDHENMFWYRQDPGLGLRLIYFSYDVKMKEKGDIPEGYSVSREKKERFSLILESASTNQTSMYLCASSPSGHINQPQHFGDGTRLSIL.

CDR3 sequence reads: CASTPQARGAPLHF. For the CDR3, the DNA is TGTGCCAGTACCCCACAGGCCAGGGGTGCACCCCTCCACTTT. This chain uses TRBV19 with TRBJ1-6; weak D call: TRBD1 (6 bases). V was trimmed by 7 bases and J by 11 bases, leaving 18 bases between them. The CDR3 loop spans 14 amino acids. The germline V gene has CDR1 LNHDA and CDR2 SQIVND (reference sequence).

On this clonotype itself: At one of its ends the junction is not consistent with the germline gene, which may arise from a read error. The chain couples TRBV6-1 to TRBJ2-7; TRBD1 matches at 9 bases. CDR3 length: 13 amino acids. Per the germline V gene, CDR1 is MNHNS and CDR2 is SASEGT. The CDR3 sequence is CASSDAPDGTGFF. As DNA, the CDR3 is TGTGCCAGCAGTGACGCCCCGGACGGGACAGGGTTCTTC.

This rearrangement joins TRBV6-2 or TRBV6-3 to TRBJ2-5; 8 bases are a match to TRBD1. The ends lost 0 bases at V and 1 base at J; junction bases unmatched: 1. The CDR3 extends over 15 amino acids. Germline V gene lookup returns CDR1 MNHEY and CDR2 SVGEGT. CDR3 bases: TGTGCCAGCAGTTACTCGGACAGGGCCCAAGAGACCCAGTACTTC. It specifies CASSYSDRAQETQYF.

V is TRBV10-3 and J is TRBJ2-1; TRBD1 is a possible D gene (6 bases). The CDR3 length is 14 residues. In germline, CDR1 is ENHRY, CDR2 SYGVKD. V dropped 5 bases and J dropped 6 bases, with 14 bases sitting between them. CDR3 protein: CAISPPTGINEQFF. The CDR3 nucleotides read TGTGCCATCAGTCCCCCCACAGGGATCAATGAGCAGTTCTTC.

This sequence joins TRBV7-3 and TRBJ1-6; D is unclear. V was pared by 1 base and J by 5 bases, with 9 bases between. The germline V gene has CDR1 SGHTA and CDR2 FQGTGA. CDR3 length equals 15 residues. The CDR3 DNA sequence: TGTGCCAGCAGCTTAATGGCATACAATAATTCACCCCTCCACTTT. Translated: CASSLMAYNNSPLHF. Filled out from reference TRBV7-3 and TRBJ1-6, the complete variable domain reads GAGVSQTPSNKVTEKGKYVELRCDPISGHTALYWYRQSLGQGPEFLIYFQGTGAADDSGLPNDRFFAVRPEGSVSTLKIQRTERGDSAVYLCASSLMAYNNSPLHFGNGTRLTVT.

The CDR3 region is CASSPYSGQGNEGYTF. Here the CDR3 DNA reads TGTGCCAGTAGTCCATACTCGGGACAGGGAAATGAGGGCTACACCTTC. V and J are TRBV19 and TRBJ1-2; 9 positions agree with TRBD1. The J segment lost 8 bases and the V segment lost 5 bases, leaving 15 bases of the junction unmatched. The germline V gene encodes CDR1 LNHDA and CDR2 SQIVND (reference sequence). CDR3 length: 16 amino acids.

This chain joins TRBV6-1 and TRBJ2-7, with D unresolved. The CDR3 length is 14 residues. Germline CDR1 MNHNS, CDR2 SASEGT. V lost 3 bases and J 2 bases, leaving 11 bases between the germline ends. CDR3 sequence reads: CASSESTATYEQYF. CDR3 in DNA: TGTGCCAGCAGTGAGTCTACAGCAACCTACGAGCAGTACTTC.

The chain recombines TRBV28 with TRBJ1-5; weak D call: TRBD1 (5 bases). This CDR3 spans 14 amino acids. CDR1 and CDR2 (germline): MDHEN, SYDVKM. The V and J ends lost 1 base and 4 bases respectively, with 8 bases between them. The DNA for the CDR3 is TGTGCCAGCAGTTTATTGACAGAAAATCAGCCCCAGCATTTT. It encodes CASSLLTENQPQHF.

This clonotype appeared a few times. V and J are TRBV7-2 and TRBJ2-1, with 8 bases lining up with TRBD1. The CDR3 consists of 17 residues. V gave up 7 bases and J gave up 1 base; unmatched junction bases: 12. Germline-derived CDR1 and CDR2 are SGHTA and FQGNSA. As DNA, the CDR3 is TGTGCCAGCAACCTATTAGGCCGGACAGGGTCCTACAATGAGCAGTTCTTC. Translation: CASNLLGRTGSYNEQFF.

V usage is TRBV7-9 and J usage is TRBJ2-7; D is unresolved. This CDR3 spans 14 amino acids. In germline, CDR1 is SEHNR, CDR2 FQNEAQ (reference sequence). The V end lost 2 bases, the J end lost 6 bases, and 14 bases lay between the germline ends. The CDR3 sequence: CASSLNSGSPEQYF. CDR3 sequence (DNA): TGTGCCAGCAGCTTAAACTCAGGTTCACCCGAGCAGTACTTC.

The genes are TRBV21-1 and TRBJ2-1; the DNA was not compared with TRBD1, the D call given in the table. TRBV21-1 is labeled a pseudogene. The CDR3 length is 15 residues. CDR3 nucleotides: TGTGCCAGCAGCCCCCGGGGTCTTCACCTGCTTGGGCAGTTCTTC. This translates into CASSPRGLHLLGQFF.

In its sample, this clonotype was seen a few times. V and J are TRBV7-6 and TRBJ1-5, with D unresolved. The germline gives CDR1 SGHVS, CDR2 FNYEAQ. V lost 5 bases and J lost 1, with 12 bases in between. The CDR3 sequence is 15 residues long. As DNA, the CDR3 is TGTGCCAGCAGCCCCCGGACGGAAAGCAATCAGCCCCAGCATTTT. Its translation: CASSPRTESNQPQHF.

This sequence joins TRBV7-9 and TRBJ2-7, with 8 bases fitting TRBD2. Losses at the gene ends were 3 bases for V and 0 bases for J; bases not matched to a gene: 4. This CDR3 is 15 amino acids long. Germline loops: CDR1 SEHNR, CDR2 FQNEAQ (reference sequence). CDR3 bases: TGTGCCAGCAGCTTGCAGCGGGGGTACTCCTACGAGCAGTACTTC. Its translation is CASSLQRGYSYEQYF. Variable domain in full (rest from reference TRBV7-9 and TRBJ2-7): DTGVSQNPRHKITKRGQNVTFRCDPISEHNRLYWYRQTLGQGPEFLTYFQNEAQLEKSRLLSDRFSAERPKGSFSTLEIQRTEQGDSAMYLCASSLQRGYSYEQYFGPGTRLTVT.

The chain is built from TRBV21-1 and TRBJ2-2; the DNA was not compared with TRBD1, the D call given in the table. TRBV21-1 is noted as a pseudogene. There are 17 residues in the CDR3. Written as DNA, the CDR3 is TGTGCCAGCAGCAAAAGCCGGGGCAGGGGGGACACCGGGGAGCTGTTTTTT. Protein product: CASSKSRGRGDTGELFF.

V gene TRBV20-1 combines with J gene TRBJ2-7; 14 nucleotides align to TRBD2. The germline CDR1 and CDR2 sequences are DFQATT and SNEGSKA (reference sequence). The V gene end was trimmed by 3 bases and the J gene end by 0 bases; junction bases not matched to a gene: 1. The CDR3 spans 15 residues. The CDR3 loop reads CSARGLAGDSYEQYF. In nucleotides, the CDR3 is TGCAGTGCTAGGGGACTAGCGGGAGACTCCTACGAGCAGTACTTC.

This chain uses TRBV28 with TRBJ2-2; TRBD2 matches 7 bases. The CDR3 has 15 residues. The trim removed 9 bases at V and 3 bases at J, leaving 10 bases unmatched. Germline V gene sequence: CDR1 MDHEN, CDR2 SYDVKM. The CDR3 nucleotides read TGTGCCAGTAGCTGGGGCGGGAGTGACACCGGGGAGCTGTTTTTT. This codes for CASSWGGSDTGELFF. Looking up the rest from reference TRBV28 and TRBJ2-2 gives the full variable domain: DVKVTQSSRYLVKRTGEKVFLECVQDMDHENMFWYRQDPGLGLRLIYFSYDVKMKEKGDIPEGYSVSREKKERFSLILESASTNQTSMYLCASSWGGSDTGELFFGEGSRLTVL.

This chain uses TRBV5-4 with TRBJ2-3, with 11 bases that match TRBD2. Germline CDR1 and CDR2: SGHNT and YYREEE (reference sequence). J was trimmed by 2 bases and V by 3 bases; bases with no gene match: 5. This CDR3 spans 16 amino acids. CDR3 amino acids: CASSSGLAASTDTQYF. The CDR3 nucleotides are TGTGCCAGCAGCTCGGGACTAGCGGCCTCCACAGATACGCAGTATTTT.

V and J are TRBV6-5 and TRBJ2-5; the D call may be TRBD1 or TRBD2 (5 bases each). The CDR3 is 13 residues long. Germline V gene data show CDR1 as MNHEY and CDR2 as SVGAGI. Trimming removed 4 bases from V and 7 bases from J, with 13 bases in between. CDR3 nucleotide sequence: TGTGCCAGCAGTTCCTCTACTAGGGGGACCCAGTACTTC. Translating gives CASSSSTRGTQYF.

The J gene is TRBJ1-2, the V gene TRBV6-5; maybe TRBD1 (5 bases). V was pared by 2 bases and J by 6 bases, with 10 bases between. Per the germline V gene, CDR1 is MNHEY and CDR2 is SVGAGI. CDR3 length equals 13 residues. This CDR3 reads CASSYQGYNGYTF. The CDR3 nucleotides read TGTGCCAGCAGTTACCAGGGCTATAATGGCTACACCTTC.

The chain combines TRBV11-2 with TRBJ1-2; tentatively, D is TRBD1 (6 bases). This CDR3 has 14 amino acids. Germline CDR1 and CDR2: SGHAT and FQNNGV. V lost 3 bases and J lost 8, with 16 bases in between. The CDR3 here is CASSFPGRGWGYTF. For the CDR3, the DNA is TGTGCCAGCAGCTTTCCAGGCAGGGGTTGGGGCTACACCTTC.

With regard to this clonotype: As the CDR3 is not closed by the conserved phenylalanine or tryptophan, this likely results from a read error. The V and J genes are TRBV29-1 and TRBJ1-1; D unclear. The CDR3 is 11 amino acids. Trimming took 7 bases from V and 1 from J, leaving 7 bases between them. Germline CDR1 reads SQVTM; CDR2 reads ANQGSEA. This CDR3 reads CSATTNTEAFL. DNA of the CDR3: TGCAGCGCCACAACGAACACTGAAGCTTTCCTT.

The chain links TRBV27 to TRBJ1-1; maybe TRBD1 (5 bases). CDR3 length equals 13 residues. V lost 4 bases and J lost 2, with 8 bases in between. Per germline, CDR1 MNHEY and CDR2 SMNVEV (reference sequence). The CDR3 sequence: CASSWGPNTEAFF. The CDR3, as DNA: TGTGCCAGCAGTTGGGGACCAAACACTGAAGCTTTCTTT.

The chain carries TRBV20-1 and TRBJ2-7; possibly TRBD1 or TRBD2 for D (6 bases each). The CDR3 runs 18 residues. V gave up 4 bases and J gave up 6 bases, with 31 bases separating them. Looked up from germline, CDR1 is DFQATT and CDR2 is SNEGSKA (reference sequence). CDR3 in DNA: TGCAGTGCTAACGACCCCTTGGGTAGCGGACAGTCTTGGGTCGAGCAGTACTTC. This sequence encodes CSANDPLGSGQSWVEQYF.

This clonotype was detected only once. The gene calls are TRBV28 and TRBJ1-1; unclear D gene. CDR1 is MDHEN, CDR2 SYDVKM, per germline. V was trimmed by 6 bases and J by 0 bases, leaving 20 bases between them. CDR3 length: 17 amino acids. The chain's CDR3 is CASSLPAGRSMNTEAFF. The CDR3 nucleotides are TGTGCCAGCAGCCTCCCGGCGGGCCGCTCCATGAACACTGAAGCTTTCTTT.